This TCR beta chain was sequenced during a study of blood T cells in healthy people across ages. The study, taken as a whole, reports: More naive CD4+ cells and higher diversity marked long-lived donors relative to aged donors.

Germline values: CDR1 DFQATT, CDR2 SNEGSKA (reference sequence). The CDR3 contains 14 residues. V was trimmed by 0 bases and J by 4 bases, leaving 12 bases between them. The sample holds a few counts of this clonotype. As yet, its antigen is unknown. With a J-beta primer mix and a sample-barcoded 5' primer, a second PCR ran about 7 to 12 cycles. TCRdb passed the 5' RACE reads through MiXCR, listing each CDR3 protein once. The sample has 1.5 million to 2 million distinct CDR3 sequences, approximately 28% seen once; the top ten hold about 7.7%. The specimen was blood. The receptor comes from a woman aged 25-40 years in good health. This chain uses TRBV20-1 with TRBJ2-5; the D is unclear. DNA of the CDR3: TGCAGTGCTAGAGAGAAGGGATGGGGAGAGACCCAGTACTTC. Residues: CSAREKGWGETQYF.